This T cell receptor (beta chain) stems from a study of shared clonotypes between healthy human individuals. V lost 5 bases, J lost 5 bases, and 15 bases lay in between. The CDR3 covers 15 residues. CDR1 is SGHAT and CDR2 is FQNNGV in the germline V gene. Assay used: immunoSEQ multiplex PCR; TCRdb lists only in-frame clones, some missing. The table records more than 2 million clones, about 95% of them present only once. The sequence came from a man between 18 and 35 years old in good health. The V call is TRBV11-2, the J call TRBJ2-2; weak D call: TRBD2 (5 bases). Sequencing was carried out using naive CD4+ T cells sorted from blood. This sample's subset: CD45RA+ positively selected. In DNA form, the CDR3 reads TGTGCCAGCAGCCTCTACACCACGGGGACCGGGGAGCTGTTTTTT. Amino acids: CASSLYTTGTGELFF.